The 11 T cell receptor beta chains presented below share a single source sample, sequenced in a study of cytomegalovirus exposure and HLA in healthy donors. PCR amplification relied on 60 Vbeta primers (plus 13 Jbeta primers). TCRdb keeps only in-frame clones here, not all; method: immunoSEQ multiplex PCR. The sample lists roughly 160,000 clones, around three quarters occurring once. The sequencing input was PBMCs. These TCRs come from a woman aged 25 to 39 in good health and CMV-seronegative.

CDR3 sequence (DNA): TGTGCCATCAGTGGACTCACCGGGGAGCTGTTTTTT. Translation: CAISGLTGELFF. The chain employs TRBV10-3 and TRBJ2-2; unclear D gene. V was pared by 4 bases and J by 4 bases, with 4 bases between. This CDR3 spans 12 amino acids. Germline V gene sequence: CDR1 ENHRY, CDR2 SYGVKD.

The rearrangement joins TRBV6-5 to TRBJ1-5, with D possibly being TRBD1 (5 bases). The CDR3 has 15 residues. The germline CDR1 and CDR2 sequences are MNHEY and SVGAGI. V lost 4 bases, J lost 4 bases, and 14 bases lay in between. The chain's CDR3 is CASSSGGAGNQPQHF. CDR3 coding DNA: TGTGCCAGCAGTTCCGGAGGGGCAGGAAATCAGCCCCAGCATTTT.

The chain is built from TRBV25-1 and TRBJ2-3; D remains unclear. This CDR3 region has 12 residues. V lost 6 bases and J lost 5, with 9 bases in between. The germline gives CDR1 MGHDK, CDR2 SYGVNS. The CDR3 bases are TGTGCCAGCAGCCCCAGACTAGATACGCAGTATTTT. This codes for CASSPRLDTQYF. The variable domain in full, with the rest retrieved from reference TRBV25-1 and TRBJ2-3, is EADIYQTPRYLVIGTGKKITLECSQTMGHDKMYWYQQDPGMELHLIHYSYGVNSTEKGDLSSESTVSRIRTEHFPLTLESARPSHTSQYLCASSPRLDTQYFGPGTRLTVL.

The J gene is TRBJ1-1, the V gene TRBV19; the match to TRBD1 covers 8 bases. Per the germline V gene, CDR1 is LNHDA and CDR2 is SQIVND (reference sequence). This CDR3 region has 14 residues. Losses at the gene ends were 6 bases for V and 0 bases for J; bases not matched to a gene: 3. CDR3 nucleotide sequence: TGTGCCAGTAGGAGGGGACAGGTGAACACTGAAGCTTTCTTT. This codes for CASRRGQVNTEAFF.

The chain couples TRBV9 to TRBJ2-6, with D uncertain. V was cut by 3 bases and J by 0 bases, with 7 bases left in between. From germline, CDR1 is SGDLS and CDR2 YYNGEE. CDR3 length equals 15 residues. The CDR3 DNA is TGTGCCAGCAGCGCAGGCCGCTCTGGGGCCAACGTCCTGACTTTC. This encodes CASSAGRSGANVLTF.

The gene calls are TRBV5-1 and TRBJ1-2, with 12 bases identical to TRBD1. The CDR3 runs 14 residues. Germline-derived CDR1 and CDR2 are SGHRS and YFSETQ. Unmatched junction bases numbered 7, after V lost 3 bases and J lost 10 bases. The DNA of the CDR3 is TGCGCCAGCAGCTCAGGGGACAGGGGGCGCATCTACACCTTC. Translating it yields CASSSGDRGRIYTF.

This clone was picked up one time. V is TRBV13 and J is TRBJ1-3; D gene uncertain. V was clipped by 1 base and J by 0 bases, with 10 bases between them. The germline gives CDR1 PRHDT, CDR2 FYEKMQ (reference sequence). There are 16 residues in the CDR3. The CDR3 here is CASSLEVSSSGNTIYF. In DNA, the CDR3 is TGTGCCAGCAGCTTAGAAGTCTCGAGCTCTGGAAACACCATATATTTT.

This clone was seen only once. The genes are TRBV27 and TRBJ2-1, with D possibly TRBD2 on 6 matching bases. Trimming took 3 bases from V and 3 from J, leaving 9 bases between them. The germline V gene encodes CDR1 MNHEY and CDR2 SMNVEV (reference sequence). The CDR3 runs 14 residues. CDR3 region: CASSFGGNYNEQFF. In DNA, the CDR3 is TGTGCCAGCAGTTTCGGCGGGAACTACAATGAGCAGTTCTTC.

J is TRBJ2-3 and V is TRBV1; the table assigns TRBD2, which was not confirmed against the DNA. TRBV1 is deemed a pseudogene. CDR3 size: 20 residues. This CDR3 reads CTSSLGTSGGTSPVTDTQYF. The CDR3 DNA is TGCACCAGCAGCCTCGGGACTAGCGGGGGAACCTCCCCTGTCACAGATACGCAGTATTTT.

This chain joins TRBV6-1 and TRBJ1-1; the D gene is possibly TRBD1 (5 bases). CDR3 length: 14 residues. V was shortened by 3 bases and J by 4 bases, with 12 bases between the two germline ends. The germline V gene encodes CDR1 MNHNS and CDR2 SASEGT. In DNA, the CDR3 is TGTGCCAGCAGTGAGGGGCGAAAGGTCACTGAAGCTTTCTTT. It is translated as CASSEGRKVTEAFF.

This clone was seen a handful of times. CDR3 sequence reads: CASSLLAGSEKLFF. CDR3 DNA: TGTGCCAGCAGCTTATTGGCAGGGTCCGAAAAACTGTTTTTT. This rearrangement joins TRBV7-9 to TRBJ1-4, with D tentatively TRBD1 (5 bases). The CDR3 consists of 14 residues. V was clipped by 2 bases and J by 8 bases, with 12 bases between them. Germline V gives CDR1 SEHNR, CDR2 FQNEAQ (reference sequence).